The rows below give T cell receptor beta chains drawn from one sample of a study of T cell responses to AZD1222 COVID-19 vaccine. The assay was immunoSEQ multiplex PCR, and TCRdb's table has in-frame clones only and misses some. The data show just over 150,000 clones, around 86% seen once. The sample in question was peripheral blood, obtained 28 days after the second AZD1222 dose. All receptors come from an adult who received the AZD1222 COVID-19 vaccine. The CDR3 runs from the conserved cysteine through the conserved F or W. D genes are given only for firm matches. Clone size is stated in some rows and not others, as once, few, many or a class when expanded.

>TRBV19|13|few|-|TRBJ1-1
CASSEDIWTEAFF
TGTGCCAGTAGTGAAGACATTTGGACTGAAGCTTTCTTT
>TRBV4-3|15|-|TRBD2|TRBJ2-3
CASSQGTTTSGLLYF
TGCGCCAGCAGCCAAGGAACTACTACTAGCGGCCTACTGTATTTT
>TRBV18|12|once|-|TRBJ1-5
CASSLPLQPQHF
TGTGCCAGCTCCTTGCCCCTTCAGCCCCAGCATTTT
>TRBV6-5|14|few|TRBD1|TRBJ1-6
CASTPGQPNSPLHF
TGTGCCAGCACCCCGGGACAGCCTAATTCACCCCTCCACTTT
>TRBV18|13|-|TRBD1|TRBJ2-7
CASSPNRGYEQYF
TGTGCCAGCTCACCGAACAGGGGGTACGAGCAGTACTTC
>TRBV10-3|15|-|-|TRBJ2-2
CAISDRISVPGELFF
TGTGCCATCAGTGACCGAATTTCGGTTCCCGGGGAGCTGTTTTTT
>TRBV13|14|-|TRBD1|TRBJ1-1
CASSYRTGNTEAFF
TGTGCCAGCAGCTACCGGACAGGAAACACTGAAGCTTTCTTT
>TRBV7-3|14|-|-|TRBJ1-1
CASSPGPVNTEAFF
TGTGCCAGCAGCCCCGGACCGGTGAACACTGAAGCTTTCTTT
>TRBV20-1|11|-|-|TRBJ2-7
CSARNSYEQYF
TGCAGTGCTAGAAACTCCTACGAGCAGTACTTC
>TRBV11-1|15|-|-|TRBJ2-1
CASSFELGQNNEQFF
TGTGCCAGCAGCTTTGAATTAGGCCAAAATAATGAGCAGTTCTTC
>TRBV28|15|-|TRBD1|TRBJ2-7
CASSLPGTGVYEQYF
TGTGCCAGCAGTTTACCCGGGACAGGGGTCTACGAGCAGTACTTC
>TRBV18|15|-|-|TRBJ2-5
CASSPQTRAQETQYF
TGTGCCAGCTCACCACAAACCCGCGCACAAGAGACCCAGTACTTC
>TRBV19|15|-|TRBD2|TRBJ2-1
CASSIGLAGVDEQFF
TGTGCCAGTAGTATAGGACTAGCGGGAGTGGATGAGCAGTTCTTC
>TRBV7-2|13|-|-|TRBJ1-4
CASSSGPNEKLFF
TGTGCCAGCAGCTCTGGACCTAATGAAAAACTGTTTTTT
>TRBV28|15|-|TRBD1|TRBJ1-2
CASSLLVGGAGGYTF
TGTGCCAGCAGTTTACTAGTAGGGGGCGCAGGTGGCTACACCTTC
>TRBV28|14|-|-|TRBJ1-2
CASSLGAGVNGYTF
TGTGCCAGCAGCCTAGGGGCAGGGGTGAATGGCTACACCTTC
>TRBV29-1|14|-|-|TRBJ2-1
CSVMTLHSYNEQFF
TGCAGCGTTATGACCCTTCACTCCTACAATGAGCAGTTCTTC
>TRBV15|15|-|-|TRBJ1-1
CATSSDRHSNTEAFF
TGTGCCACCAGCAGCGACCGACATTCTAACACTGAAGCTTTCTTT
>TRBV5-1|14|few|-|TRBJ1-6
CASSPTGSNSPLHF
TGCGCCAGCAGCCCCACGGGGTCTAATTCACCCCTCCACTTT
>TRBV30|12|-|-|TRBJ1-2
CAWSVHDYGYTF
TGTGCCTGGAGTGTACACGACTATGGCTACACCTTC
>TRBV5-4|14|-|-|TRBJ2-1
CASSHTWGQNEQFF
TGTGCCAGCAGCCACACCTGGGGACAAAATGAGCAGTTCTTC
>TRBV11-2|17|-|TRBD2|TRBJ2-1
CASSADFIAGGRREQFF
TGTGCCAGCAGCGCGGATTTTATAGCGGGAGGGCGGCGTGAGCAGTTCTTC